This TCR beta chain was recorded in a study of human CD8 memory T cell subsets. Germline V gene sequence: CDR1 SGHDN, CDR2 FVKESK. The CDR3 runs to 13 residues. Libraries of TCR beta chains were produced by 5' RACE (UMI-labeled). Original methodology: Libraries were built for TCR beta, and each one held between about 2,900 and 18,000 functional CDR3 beta clonotypes. TCRdb derives one entry per CDR3 protein from the 5' RACE reads, leaving out DNA. The V and J calls were determined by TCRdb, not by the authors. The sample table includes more than 6,000 distinct CDR3 sequences. Buffy coats from healthy donors yielded the PBMC. It was from duplicate vials of some 140,000 sorted CD8+ T cells per subset that RNA came. This clonotype shows up as large by frequency.

The clonotype was recovered from a human donor in good health. The genes are TRBV14 and TRBJ1-1; absent DNA, TCRdb's TRBD1 call cannot be checked. The specimen sequenced was CD8+ stem-like memory T cells (TSCM and TCM) sorted from PBMCs. Documented subset: stem-like memory CD8 T cells (TSTEM), CCR7+ PD-1- TIGIT-. Here the CDR3 reads CASSPQGFGEAFF.